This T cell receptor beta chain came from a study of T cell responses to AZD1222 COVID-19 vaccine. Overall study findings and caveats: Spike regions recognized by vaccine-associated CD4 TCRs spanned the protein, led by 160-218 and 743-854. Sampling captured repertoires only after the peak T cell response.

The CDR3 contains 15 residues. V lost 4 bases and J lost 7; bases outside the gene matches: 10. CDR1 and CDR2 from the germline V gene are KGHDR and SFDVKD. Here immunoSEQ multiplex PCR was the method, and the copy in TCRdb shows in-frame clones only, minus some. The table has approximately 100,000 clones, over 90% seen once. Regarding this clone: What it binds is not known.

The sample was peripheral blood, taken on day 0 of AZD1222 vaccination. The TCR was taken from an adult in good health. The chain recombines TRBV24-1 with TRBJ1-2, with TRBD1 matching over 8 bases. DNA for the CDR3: TGTGCCACCAGTGACACCACGACAGGGGTGAGTGGCTACACCTTC. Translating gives CATSDTTTGVSGYTF.